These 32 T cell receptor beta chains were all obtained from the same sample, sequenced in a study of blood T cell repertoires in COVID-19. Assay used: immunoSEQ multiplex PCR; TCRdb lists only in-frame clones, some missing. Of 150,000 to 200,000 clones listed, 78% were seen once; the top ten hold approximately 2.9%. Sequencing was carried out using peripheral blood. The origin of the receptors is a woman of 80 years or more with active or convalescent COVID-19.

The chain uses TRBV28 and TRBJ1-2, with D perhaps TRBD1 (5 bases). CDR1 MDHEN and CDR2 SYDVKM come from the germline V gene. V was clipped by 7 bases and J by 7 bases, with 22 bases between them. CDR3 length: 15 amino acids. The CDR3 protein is CASNFGGLVGFGYTF. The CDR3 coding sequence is TGTGCCAGCAATTTTGGGGGGTTGGTAGGTTTTGGCTACACCTTC.

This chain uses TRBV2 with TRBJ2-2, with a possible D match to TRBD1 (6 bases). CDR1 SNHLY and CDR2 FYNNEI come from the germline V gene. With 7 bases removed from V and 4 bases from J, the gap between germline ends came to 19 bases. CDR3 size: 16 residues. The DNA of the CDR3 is TGTGCCAGCACCCCAAGGTGGCAGGGGCCCACCGGGGAGCTGTTTTTT. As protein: CASTPRWQGPTGELFF.

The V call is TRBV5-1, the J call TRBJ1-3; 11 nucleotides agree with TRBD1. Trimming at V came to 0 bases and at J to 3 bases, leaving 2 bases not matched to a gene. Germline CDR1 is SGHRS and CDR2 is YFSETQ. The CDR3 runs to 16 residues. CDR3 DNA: TGCGCCAGCAGCTTGGGGACAGGGGGCGTTGGAAACACCATATATTTT. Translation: CASSLGTGGVGNTIYF. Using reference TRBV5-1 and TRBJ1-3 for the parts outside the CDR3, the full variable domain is KAGVTQTPRYLIKTRGQQVTLSCSPISGHRSVSWYQQTPGQGLQFLFEYFSETQRNKGNFPGRFSGRQFSNSRSEMNVSTLELGDSALYLCASSLGTGGVGNTIYFGEGSWLTVV.

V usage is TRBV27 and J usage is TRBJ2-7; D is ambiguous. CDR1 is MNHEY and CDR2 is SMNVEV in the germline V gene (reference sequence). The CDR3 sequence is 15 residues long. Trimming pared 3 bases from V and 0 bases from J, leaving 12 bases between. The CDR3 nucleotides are TGTGCCAGCAGTTTTTCCGGGTCCTTCTCCTACGAGCAGTACTTC. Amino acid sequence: CASSFSGSFSYEQYF.

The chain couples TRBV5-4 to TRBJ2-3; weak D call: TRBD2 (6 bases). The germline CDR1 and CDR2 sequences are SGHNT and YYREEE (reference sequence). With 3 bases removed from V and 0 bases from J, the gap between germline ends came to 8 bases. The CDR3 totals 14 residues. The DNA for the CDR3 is TGTGCCAGCAGCTCCGGGACTAGCACAGATACGCAGTATTTT. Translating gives CASSSGTSTDTQYF.

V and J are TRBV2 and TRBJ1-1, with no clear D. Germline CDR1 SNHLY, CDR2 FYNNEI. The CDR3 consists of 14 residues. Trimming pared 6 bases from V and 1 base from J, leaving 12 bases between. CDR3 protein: CASSVEVKNTEAFF. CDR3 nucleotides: TGTGCCAGCAGCGTAGAGGTAAAGAACACTGAAGCTTTCTTT.

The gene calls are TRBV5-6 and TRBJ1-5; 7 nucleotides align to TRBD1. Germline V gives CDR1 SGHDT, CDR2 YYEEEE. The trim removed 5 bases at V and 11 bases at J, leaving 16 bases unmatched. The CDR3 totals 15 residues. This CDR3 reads CASSSDRFGLRSQHF. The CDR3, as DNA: TGTGCCAGCAGTTCGGACAGGTTCGGGTTAAGGTCCCAGCATTTT.

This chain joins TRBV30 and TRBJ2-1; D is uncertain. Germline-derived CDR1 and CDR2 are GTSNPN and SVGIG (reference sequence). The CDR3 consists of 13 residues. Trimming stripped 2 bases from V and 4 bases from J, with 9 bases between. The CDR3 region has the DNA TGTGCCTGGAGTTTCGGGTCGTACAATGAGCAGTTCTTC. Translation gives CAWSFGSYNEQFF.

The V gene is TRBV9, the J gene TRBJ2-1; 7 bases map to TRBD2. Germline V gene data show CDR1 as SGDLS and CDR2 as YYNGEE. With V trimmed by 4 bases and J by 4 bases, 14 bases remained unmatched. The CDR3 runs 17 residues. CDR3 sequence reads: CASSPGGSGVIYNEQFF. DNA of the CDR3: TGTGCCAGCAGCCCCGGGGGGAGCGGGGTAATATACAATGAGCAGTTCTTC.

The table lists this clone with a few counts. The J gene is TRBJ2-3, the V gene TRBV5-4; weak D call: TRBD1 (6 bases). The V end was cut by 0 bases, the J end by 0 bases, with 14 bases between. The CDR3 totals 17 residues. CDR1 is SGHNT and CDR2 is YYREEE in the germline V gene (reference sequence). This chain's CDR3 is CASSLAPGVTSTDTQYF. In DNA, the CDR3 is TGTGCCAGCAGCTTGGCGCCAGGGGTTACTAGCACAGATACGCAGTATTTT.

The CDR3 spells CASSTQAAVAKNIQYF. The DNA for the CDR3 is TGTGCCAGCAGTACTCAGGCAGCCGTAGCCAAAAACATTCAGTACTTC. J is TRBJ2-4 and V is TRBV2, with D uncertain. CDR1 is SNHLY, CDR2 FYNNEI, per germline. CDR3 length: 16 residues. V was clipped by 5 bases and J by 0 bases, with 14 bases between them.

The CDR3 coding sequence is TGTGCCAGCAGCCCTCCCAGGGGCCGTGGCAACGTCCTGACTTTC. The encoded protein is CASSPPRGRGNVLTF. This chain links TRBV5-8 with TRBJ2-6; a weak D match, TRBD1 (6 bases). Trimming shortened V by 4 bases and J by 9 bases, and 17 bases separated the two germline ends. The CDR3 contains 15 residues. CDR1 is SGHTS and CDR2 is YDEGEE in the germline V gene.

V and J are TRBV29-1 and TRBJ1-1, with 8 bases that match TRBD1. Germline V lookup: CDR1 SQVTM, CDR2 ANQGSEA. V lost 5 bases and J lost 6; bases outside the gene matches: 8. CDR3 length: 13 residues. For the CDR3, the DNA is TGCAGCGTTTCTCAGGGGGCGGTCGCTGAAGCTTTCTTT. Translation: CSVSQGAVAEAFF. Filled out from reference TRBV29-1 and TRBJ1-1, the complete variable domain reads SAVISQKPSRDICQRGTSLTIQCQVDSQVTMMFWYRQQPGQSLTLIATANQGSEATYESGFVIDKFPISRPNLTFSTLTVSNMSPEDSSIYLCSVSQGAVAEAFFGQGTRLTVV.

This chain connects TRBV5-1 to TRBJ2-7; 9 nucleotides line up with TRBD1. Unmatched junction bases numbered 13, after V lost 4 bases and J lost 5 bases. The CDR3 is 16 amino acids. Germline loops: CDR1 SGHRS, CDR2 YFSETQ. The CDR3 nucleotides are TGCGCCAGCAGCGCTATAGGACAGGGGAAGACCCACGAGCAGTACTTC. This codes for CASSAIGQGKTHEQYF.

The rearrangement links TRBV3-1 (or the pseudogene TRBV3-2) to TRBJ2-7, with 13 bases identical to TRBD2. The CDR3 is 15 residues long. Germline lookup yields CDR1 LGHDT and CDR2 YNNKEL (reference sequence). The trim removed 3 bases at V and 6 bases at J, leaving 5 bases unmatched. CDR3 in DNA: TGTGCCAGCAGCCAGACTAGCGGGGGGCTTGGCGAGCAGTACTTC. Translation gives CASSQTSGGLGEQYF.

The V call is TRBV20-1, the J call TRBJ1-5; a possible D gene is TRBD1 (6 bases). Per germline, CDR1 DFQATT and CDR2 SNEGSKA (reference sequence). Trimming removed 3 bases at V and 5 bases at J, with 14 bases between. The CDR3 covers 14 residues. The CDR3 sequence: CSASLGARDQPQHF. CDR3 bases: TGCAGTGCTAGTTTGGGGGCACGGGATCAGCCCCAGCATTTT.

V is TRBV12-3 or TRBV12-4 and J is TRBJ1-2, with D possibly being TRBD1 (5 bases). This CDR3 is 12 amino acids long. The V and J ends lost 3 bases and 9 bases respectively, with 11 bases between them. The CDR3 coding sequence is TGTGCCAGCAGTTTGGGACGGGGGAGCTACACCTTC. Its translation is CASSLGRGSYTF.

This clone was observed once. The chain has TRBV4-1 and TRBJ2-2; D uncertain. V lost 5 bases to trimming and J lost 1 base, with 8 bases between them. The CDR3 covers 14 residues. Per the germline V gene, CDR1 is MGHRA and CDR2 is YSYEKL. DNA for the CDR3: TGCGCCAGCAGCGAAAGCCTGAACACCGGGGAGCTGTTTTTT. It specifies CASSESLNTGELFF.

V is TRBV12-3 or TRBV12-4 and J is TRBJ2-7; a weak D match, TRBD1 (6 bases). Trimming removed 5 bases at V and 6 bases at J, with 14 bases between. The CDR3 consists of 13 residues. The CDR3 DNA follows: TGTGCCAGCAGTCCACAACAGGGTGTCGAGCAGTACTTC. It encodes CASSPQQGVEQYF.

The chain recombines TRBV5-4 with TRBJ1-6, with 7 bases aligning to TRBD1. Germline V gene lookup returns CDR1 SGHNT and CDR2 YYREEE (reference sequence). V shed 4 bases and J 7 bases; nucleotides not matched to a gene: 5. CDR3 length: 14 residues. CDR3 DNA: TGTGCCAGCAGCCAGGGACAGATGAATTCACCCCTCCACTTT. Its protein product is CASSQGQMNSPLHF.

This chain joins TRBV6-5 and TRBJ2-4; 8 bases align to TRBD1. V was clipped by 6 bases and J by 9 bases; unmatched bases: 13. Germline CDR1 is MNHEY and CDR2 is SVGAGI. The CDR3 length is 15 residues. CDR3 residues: CASSLRAQGAGIQYF. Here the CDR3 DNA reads TGTGCCAGCAGCCTACGAGCGCAGGGGGCAGGCATTCAGTACTTC.

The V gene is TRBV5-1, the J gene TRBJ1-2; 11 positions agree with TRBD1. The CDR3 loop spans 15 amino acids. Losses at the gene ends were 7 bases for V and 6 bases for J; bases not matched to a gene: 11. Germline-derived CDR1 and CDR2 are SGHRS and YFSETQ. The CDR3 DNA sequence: TGCGCCAGCGGGGCAAGGACAGGGGGCGCCGATGGCTACACCTTC. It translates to CASGARTGGADGYTF. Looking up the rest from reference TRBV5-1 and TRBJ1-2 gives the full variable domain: KAGVTQTPRYLIKTRGQQVTLSCSPISGHRSVSWYQQTPGQGLQFLFEYFSETQRNKGNFPGRFSGRQFSNSRSEMNVSTLELGDSALYLCASGARTGGADGYTFGSGTRLTVV.

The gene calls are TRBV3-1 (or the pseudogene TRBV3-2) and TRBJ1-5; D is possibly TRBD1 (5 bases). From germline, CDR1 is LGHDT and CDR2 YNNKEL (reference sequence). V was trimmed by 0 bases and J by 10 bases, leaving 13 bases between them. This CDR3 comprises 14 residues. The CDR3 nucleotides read TGTGCCAGCAGCCAAGATTGGTCAGGGCAACCCCAGCATTTT. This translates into CASSQDWSGQPQHF.

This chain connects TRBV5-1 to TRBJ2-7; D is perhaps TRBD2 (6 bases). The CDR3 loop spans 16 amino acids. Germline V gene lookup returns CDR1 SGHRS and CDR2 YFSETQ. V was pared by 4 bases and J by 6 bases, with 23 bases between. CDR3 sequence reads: CASSRQGRGIGAEQYF. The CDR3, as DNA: TGCGCCAGCAGCAGGCAGGGTCGGGGGATAGGGGCCGAGCAGTACTTC.

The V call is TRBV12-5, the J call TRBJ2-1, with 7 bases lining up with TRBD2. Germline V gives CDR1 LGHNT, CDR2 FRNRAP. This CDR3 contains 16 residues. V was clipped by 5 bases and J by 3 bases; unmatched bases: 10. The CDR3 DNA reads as TGTGCTAGTGGTACGAGCCGGGCGGGGGTCTACAATGAGCAGTTCTTC. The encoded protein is CASGTSRAGVYNEQFF.

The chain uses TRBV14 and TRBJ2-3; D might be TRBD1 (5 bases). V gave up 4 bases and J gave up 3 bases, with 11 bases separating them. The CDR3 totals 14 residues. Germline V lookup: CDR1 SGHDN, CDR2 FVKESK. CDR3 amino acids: CASSLGQGTDTQYF. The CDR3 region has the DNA TGTGCCAGCAGCCTCGGTCAGGGAACAGATACGCAGTATTTT. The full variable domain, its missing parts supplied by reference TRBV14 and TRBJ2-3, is EAGVTQFPSHSVIEKGQTVTLRCDPISGHDNLYWYRRVMGKEIKFLLHFVKESKQDESGMPNNRFLAERTGGTYSTLKVQPAELEDSGVYFCASSLGQGTDTQYFGPGTRLTVL.

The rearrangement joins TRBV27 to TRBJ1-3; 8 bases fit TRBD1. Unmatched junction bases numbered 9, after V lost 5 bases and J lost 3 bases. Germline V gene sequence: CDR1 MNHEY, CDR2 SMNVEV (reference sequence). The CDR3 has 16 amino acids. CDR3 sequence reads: CASSPTGGMYGNTIYF. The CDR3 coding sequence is TGTGCCAGCAGTCCAACAGGGGGGATGTATGGAAACACCATATATTTT.

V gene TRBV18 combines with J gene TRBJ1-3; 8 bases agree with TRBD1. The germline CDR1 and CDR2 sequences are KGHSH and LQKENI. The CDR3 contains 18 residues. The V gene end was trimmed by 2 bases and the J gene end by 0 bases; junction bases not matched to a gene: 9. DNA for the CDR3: TGTGCCAGCTCACCAGTGAGGGCAGGGGGCCTCTCTGGAAACACCATATATTTT. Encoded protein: CASSPVRAGGLSGNTIYF.

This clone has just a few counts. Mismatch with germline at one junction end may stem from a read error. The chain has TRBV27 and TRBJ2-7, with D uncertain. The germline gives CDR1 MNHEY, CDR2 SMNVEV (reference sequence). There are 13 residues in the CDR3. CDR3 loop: CASSLLRGPRVDF. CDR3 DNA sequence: TGTGCCAGCAGTCTCCTCCGTGGGCCGAGAGTGGACTTC.

The CDR3, as DNA: TGTGCCAGCAGCTTTTCAGTACAGGGGTCCTACAATGAGCAGTTCTTC. Translated, it gives CASSFSVQGSYNEQFF. The genes are TRBV5-5 and TRBJ2-1, with 7 positions matching TRBD1. Germline values: CDR1 SGHKS, CDR2 YYEKEE (reference sequence). The CDR3 runs 16 residues. Trimming at V came to 2 bases and at J to 1 base, leaving 6 bases not matched to a gene.

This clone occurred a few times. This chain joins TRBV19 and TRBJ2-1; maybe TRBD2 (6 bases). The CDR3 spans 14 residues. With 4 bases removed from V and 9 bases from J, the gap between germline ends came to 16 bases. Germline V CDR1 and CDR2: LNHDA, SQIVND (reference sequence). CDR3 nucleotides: TGTGCCAGTAGTAAAGGGCCCGCGGGAAGTGAGCAGTTCTTC. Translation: CASSKGPAGSEQFF.

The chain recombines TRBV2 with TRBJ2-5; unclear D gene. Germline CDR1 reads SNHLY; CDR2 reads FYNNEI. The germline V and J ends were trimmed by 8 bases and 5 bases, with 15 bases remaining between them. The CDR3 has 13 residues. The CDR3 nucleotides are TGTGCCAGCTGCTACAACCGGCGGGAGACCCAGTACTTC. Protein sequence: CASCYNRRETQYF.